The TCR beta chain described here comes from a study of blood T cell repertoires in COVID-19. As for the study in general: PBMCs, B-cell-depleted T cells, or T cells were the source of the cDNA or gDNA that made up the material.

This clone came up once. Per the original methods: Researchers report that nucleated cell counts were estimated from reference gene primer amplification. Clones were sequenced by immunoSEQ multiplex PCR, and TCRdb holds only the in-frame ones, with some missing. V and J calls and clone size are those listed in that table; D and trimming were worked out from the DNA. This table holds some 260,000 clones, about 85% found once. The CDR3 extends over 15 amino acids. CDR1 is MNHEY and CDR2 is SMNVEV in the germline V gene (reference sequence). Losses at the gene ends were 5 bases for V and 2 bases for J; bases not matched to a gene: 4.

The receptor was derived from a woman aged 25 to 39 with acute COVID-19. The chain combines TRBV27 with TRBJ2-2; 8 nucleotides agree with TRBD1. The sequencing input was PBMCs or T cells enriched from blood (not recorded which). DNA of the CDR3: TGTGCCAGCAGTAGCGACAGGGGAAACACCGGGGAGCTGTTTTTT. It yields the protein CASSSDRGNTGELFF.